This T cell receptor (beta chain) emerged from a study of T cells in Graves' hyperthyroidism and ophthalmopathy. This CDR3 contains 13 residues. V was cut by 1 base and J by 4 bases, with 5 bases left in between. Researchers took RNA transcripts and amplified the TCR beta CDR3 regions from them. TCR CDR3 underwent first-round RT-PCR with the HTBI primer set. TCRdb itself ran the multiplex PCR reads through MiXCR, one entry per CDR3 protein. The sample yields some 530,000 distinct CDR3 sequences, around a fifth seen once. Diagnostic assessment was based on clinical symptoms, serum thyroxine and TRAb, thyroid ultrasound and orbital computed tomography.

The rearrangement links TRBV12-3 or TRBV12-4 to TRBJ1-5; D is ambiguous. Material: blood. The source of this sequence is an older woman with Graves' ophthalmopathy. The CDR3 loop reads CASSLGYNQPQHF. The CDR3 DNA reads TGTGCCAGCAGTTTAGGGTATAATCAGCCCCAGCATTTT.